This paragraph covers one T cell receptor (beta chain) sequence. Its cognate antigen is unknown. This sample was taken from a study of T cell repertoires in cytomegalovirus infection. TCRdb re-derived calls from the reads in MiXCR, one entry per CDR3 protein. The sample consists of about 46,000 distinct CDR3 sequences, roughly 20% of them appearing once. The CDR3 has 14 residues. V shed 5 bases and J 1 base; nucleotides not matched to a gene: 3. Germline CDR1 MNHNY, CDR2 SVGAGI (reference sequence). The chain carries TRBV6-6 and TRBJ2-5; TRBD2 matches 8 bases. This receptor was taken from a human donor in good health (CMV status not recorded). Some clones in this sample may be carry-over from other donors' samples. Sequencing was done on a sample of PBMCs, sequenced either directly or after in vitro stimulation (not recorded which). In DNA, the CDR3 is TGTGCCAGCAGTGGGGGACTAGGCCAAGAGACCCAGTACTTC. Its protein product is CASSGGLGQETQYF.